Included here is one T cell receptor beta chain sequence, with context. Its antigen is not yet known. Base qualities were left out, and no much larger clone turns up one base away. The data stem from a study of cytomegalovirus exposure and HLA in healthy donors (dated by TCRdb to about 2017). About the investigation overall: In an earlier analysis of under 600 of the donors, roughly 300 Gb of sequence data and some 100 million unique TCR beta sequences from 150 million to 200 million T cells were reported. HLA typing covered class I and class II loci at four-digit resolution. The study aimed to test whether signatures of past pathogen exposure could be identified by cataloging public T cell receptors. Among some 410 genotyped donors of the cohort, an average of about 240,000 unique TCR beta nucleotide sequences were sequenced per donor, roughly 20% of them non-productive. An earlier analysis of around 580 of the donors used high-throughput TCR beta sequencing to judge whether each TCR beta V gene segment behaved as functional or pseudogenic. Every discovery cohort repertoire had been produced on one sequencing platform. A later analysis re-analyzed previously published TCR beta repertoires from 550 to 700 donors and added high-resolution HLA genotyping to study TCR occurrence patterns. Roughly 5 DR-DQ haplotypes were handled as single units for association and clustering, since linkage in the cohort was strong. Of the 398 genotyped donors, approximately 83% fell in the genetic ancestry cluster associated with self-reported Caucasian donors. Donor age, sex, ethnicity and CMV serostatus were compiled together with the repertoire data. Typing coverage differed by locus: A, B, C, DRB1 and DQB1 were typed in roughly 620-630 donors, DQA1 in 500 to 550, DPA1 in some 600, and DPB1 in 450 to 480. An early release covering roughly 600 HLA-typed donors comprised about 320 gigabases of sequencing data and tens of millions of unique TCR sequences. In addition to the first cohort of around 670 subjects, a separate validation cohort of 120 different subjects was used. The study profiled the T cell repertoires of 500 to 800 subjects by immunosequencing and related them to cytomegalovirus serostatus. Rather than using new phenotypic data, the later analysis identified candidate immune exposures from TCR beta sequences and from how often those sequences occurred across donors. A later genetic analysis took genome-wide SNP genotypes for about 55% of the roughly 670 donors and used that subset as a discovery cohort. To predict cytomegalovirus infection status, the study brought together high-throughput TCR immunosequencing, statistical association of individual TCRs with disease status, and machine learning. General study outcomes and caveats: According to the authors, the approach could potentially be generalized to other disease states and immunological phenotypes. The cohort was sequenced for TCR beta chains only, and without alpha or paired-chain data the features that could be detected were limited. A total of 164 TCR beta chains were listed by the study as associated with cytomegalovirus. Because HLA typing was unavailable for some donors at each locus, only the typed subset was used in association tests. A later analysis found that TCR association rates varied across HLA loci, with DRB1 alleles showing the most associated TCRs and HLA-C alleles the fewest. The classifier was reported to diagnose cytomegalovirus status with high specificity and sensitivity in both the original cohort and the validation cohort. In vitro tests confirmed that three of the cytomegalovirus-associated TCR beta chains recognize cytomegalovirus antigens. According to a later analysis, most CMV-associated TCR beta chains appeared to be HLA-restricted, and the HLA associations seemed to be driven largely by CMV exposure. Because the 87-base-pair reads could not distinguish some IMGT-functional V segments, including TRBV6-2 and TRBV6-3, those segments were excluded. In a later analysis, HLA-associated TCR beta chains were found to be more clonally expanded and to have lower generation probabilities than equally common non-associated chains. Correlated functional status among segregating V segments might reflect linkage disequilibrium, but an unknown experimental factor could not be ruled out. Most TCR sequences were observed very rarely across donors, whereas some public TCRs were present in many individuals. In an earlier analysis of approximately 590 of the donors, most TCR beta V segments appeared in productive rearrangements about 87% or about 30% of the time, broadly matching IMGT annotations. A later analysis associated approximately 17,000 TCR beta sequences with specific HLA alleles at a false discovery rate of 0.05. Because counts were too low, about 18 rarely observed V segments, including chromosome 9 orphons, were excluded from the earlier analysis of 587 of the donors. CMV serostatus was the only immune exposure information available for the cohort. A further reported finding was that TCR beta sequences accurately predicted the HLA-A and HLA-B alleles for most subjects in the first cohort. According to a later analysis, parvovirus B19, influenza, CMV and Epstein-Barr virus appeared linked to several top co-occurrence clusters. When HLA alleles, especially DR and DQ, strongly co-occurred, attributing TCR associations to individual alleles was difficult. The presence/absence analyses assumed that sequencing depth was roughly uniform across donors, and that assumption may not be true. Compared with the 666-donor mean, donors in an Asian-associated ancestry cluster had fewer N-insertions in productive TCRs, according to a later genetic analysis. An association between a missense DCLRE1C variant and V-gene and J-gene trimming of TCR beta chains was found in a later genetic analysis and replicated in an independent cohort. A group of highly shared sequence variants was considered likely to be a technical artifact of the sequencing pipeline.

Including cysteine and phenylalanine, the CDR3 has 14 amino acids. Of the read, only the CDR3 DNA is kept; its 42 bases are in frame from base 1. Trimming removed 0 bases from V and 4 bases from J; the gene matches leave 3 bases unexplained. CDR1 and CDR2 were assigned from the germline V gene as ENHRY and SYGVKD. The cohort comprised 670 or so healthy bone marrow donors. At the time of sampling, all cohort members were nominally healthy, though unrecorded immune exposures were likely present. The donor tested CMV seropositive and was one of the 289 seropositive cohort members. A peripheral blood sample was collected from each donor, and TCR beta sequencing was performed on peripheral blood mononuclear cells. Genomic DNA was extracted from the blood cell samples with the Qiagen DNeasy Blood Extraction Kit. The library was obtained by the immunoSEQ multiplex PCR assay. For the multiplex PCR, a mixture combining 60 forward primers for TCR Vbeta segments and 13 reverse primers for TCR Jbeta segments was used. The CDR3 region of rearranged TCR beta genes was amplified from genomic DNA with a multiplex PCR assay. The Illumina HiSeq System was used to sequence the amplified TCR beta libraries as 87-base-pair reads. On the study's bioinformatics: A later analysis counted around 72 million unique TCR beta chains across the 600 to 850 repertoires, and around 9.9 million of these chains were shared by at least two donors. To remove PCR and sequencing errors, raw reads were error-corrected and collapsed into unique sequences using a nearest-neighbor algorithm that merged closely related sequences. CDR3 sequences were aligned to IMGT reference sequences to assign V, D and J gene segments. For a sequence to be retained, a match of at least six nucleotides was required to both a V gene segment and a J gene segment. Rearrangements were classified as productive when the CDR3 lacked stop codons and remained in frame with V and J, and all other rearrangements were classified as non-productive. CDR3 was defined according to IMGT convention as the region running from the second conserved V-encoded cysteine to the conserved J-encoded phenylalanine. The earlier analysis of about 610 of the donors excluded any sequence lacking an unambiguous match to a single V gene segment. An earlier analysis of fewer than 650 of the donors classified V segments as functional when productive rearrangements were above 56.7% and as segregating when the standard deviation between donors was above 5%. To diagnose cytomegalovirus status from the catalog of TCR beta chain sequences, a statistical classification framework was built. In a later analysis, V and J genes were assigned by comparing TCR nucleotide sequences against IMGT/GENE-DB human TR gene sequences. A later analysis assigned CDR3 sequences and most-parsimonious VDJ recombination scenarios with the TCRdist pipeline. A later analysis defined each TCR beta chain by its CDR3 amino acid sequence plus V-gene family, and excluded reads lacking a unique V-gene family. To address suspected cross-contamination and a sequencing artifact, a later analysis removed around 600 highly shared, low-generation-probability nucleotide sequences. In a later analysis, a clonal expansion index for each public chain was calculated from normalized within-repertoire ranks of inferred template counts. A later analysis computed generation probabilities with a VDJ recombination model fitted to out-of-frame rearrangements, and checked the results against IGoR. In a later analysis, hypergeometric tests were used to score TCR-TCR, TCR-HLA and TCR-CMV co-occurrence, with a repertoire-size bias correction applied to TCR pairs. To estimate false discovery rates, a later analysis permuted the HLA or CMV assignments 20 times. A later analysis grouped co-occurring TCRs with DBSCAN, adding TCRdist sequence similarity when clustering within HLA-allele-positive subsets. For co-occurrence clustering, repertoires with fewer than 30,000 or more than 120,000 public chains were excluded, along with five or six repertoires with anomalous nucleotide sharing. TCRdb took over this immuneACCESS table, retaining in-frame rearrangements with V and J assigned. Such tables are incomplete; in checked studies, under half of the missing clones stem from an unresolved V gene, and the remainder is unexplained. From that table come the V and J calls and clone size; the DNA was used to work out D and trimming. The sample data list roughly 86,000 clones, and over 70% of these were observed just once. Under 7.5% of the sample comes from the top ten.

The chain is assembled from TRBV10-3 and TRBJ2-7; a stretch of 7 junction bases matches TRBD1. The specimen was PBMCs. This clonotype originated in a man aged 45-65 years in good health and CMV-seropositive. The CDR3 corresponds to CAISESQGRYEQYF. The bases read TGTGCCATCAGTGAGTCACAGGGGCGGTACGAGCAGTACTTC.